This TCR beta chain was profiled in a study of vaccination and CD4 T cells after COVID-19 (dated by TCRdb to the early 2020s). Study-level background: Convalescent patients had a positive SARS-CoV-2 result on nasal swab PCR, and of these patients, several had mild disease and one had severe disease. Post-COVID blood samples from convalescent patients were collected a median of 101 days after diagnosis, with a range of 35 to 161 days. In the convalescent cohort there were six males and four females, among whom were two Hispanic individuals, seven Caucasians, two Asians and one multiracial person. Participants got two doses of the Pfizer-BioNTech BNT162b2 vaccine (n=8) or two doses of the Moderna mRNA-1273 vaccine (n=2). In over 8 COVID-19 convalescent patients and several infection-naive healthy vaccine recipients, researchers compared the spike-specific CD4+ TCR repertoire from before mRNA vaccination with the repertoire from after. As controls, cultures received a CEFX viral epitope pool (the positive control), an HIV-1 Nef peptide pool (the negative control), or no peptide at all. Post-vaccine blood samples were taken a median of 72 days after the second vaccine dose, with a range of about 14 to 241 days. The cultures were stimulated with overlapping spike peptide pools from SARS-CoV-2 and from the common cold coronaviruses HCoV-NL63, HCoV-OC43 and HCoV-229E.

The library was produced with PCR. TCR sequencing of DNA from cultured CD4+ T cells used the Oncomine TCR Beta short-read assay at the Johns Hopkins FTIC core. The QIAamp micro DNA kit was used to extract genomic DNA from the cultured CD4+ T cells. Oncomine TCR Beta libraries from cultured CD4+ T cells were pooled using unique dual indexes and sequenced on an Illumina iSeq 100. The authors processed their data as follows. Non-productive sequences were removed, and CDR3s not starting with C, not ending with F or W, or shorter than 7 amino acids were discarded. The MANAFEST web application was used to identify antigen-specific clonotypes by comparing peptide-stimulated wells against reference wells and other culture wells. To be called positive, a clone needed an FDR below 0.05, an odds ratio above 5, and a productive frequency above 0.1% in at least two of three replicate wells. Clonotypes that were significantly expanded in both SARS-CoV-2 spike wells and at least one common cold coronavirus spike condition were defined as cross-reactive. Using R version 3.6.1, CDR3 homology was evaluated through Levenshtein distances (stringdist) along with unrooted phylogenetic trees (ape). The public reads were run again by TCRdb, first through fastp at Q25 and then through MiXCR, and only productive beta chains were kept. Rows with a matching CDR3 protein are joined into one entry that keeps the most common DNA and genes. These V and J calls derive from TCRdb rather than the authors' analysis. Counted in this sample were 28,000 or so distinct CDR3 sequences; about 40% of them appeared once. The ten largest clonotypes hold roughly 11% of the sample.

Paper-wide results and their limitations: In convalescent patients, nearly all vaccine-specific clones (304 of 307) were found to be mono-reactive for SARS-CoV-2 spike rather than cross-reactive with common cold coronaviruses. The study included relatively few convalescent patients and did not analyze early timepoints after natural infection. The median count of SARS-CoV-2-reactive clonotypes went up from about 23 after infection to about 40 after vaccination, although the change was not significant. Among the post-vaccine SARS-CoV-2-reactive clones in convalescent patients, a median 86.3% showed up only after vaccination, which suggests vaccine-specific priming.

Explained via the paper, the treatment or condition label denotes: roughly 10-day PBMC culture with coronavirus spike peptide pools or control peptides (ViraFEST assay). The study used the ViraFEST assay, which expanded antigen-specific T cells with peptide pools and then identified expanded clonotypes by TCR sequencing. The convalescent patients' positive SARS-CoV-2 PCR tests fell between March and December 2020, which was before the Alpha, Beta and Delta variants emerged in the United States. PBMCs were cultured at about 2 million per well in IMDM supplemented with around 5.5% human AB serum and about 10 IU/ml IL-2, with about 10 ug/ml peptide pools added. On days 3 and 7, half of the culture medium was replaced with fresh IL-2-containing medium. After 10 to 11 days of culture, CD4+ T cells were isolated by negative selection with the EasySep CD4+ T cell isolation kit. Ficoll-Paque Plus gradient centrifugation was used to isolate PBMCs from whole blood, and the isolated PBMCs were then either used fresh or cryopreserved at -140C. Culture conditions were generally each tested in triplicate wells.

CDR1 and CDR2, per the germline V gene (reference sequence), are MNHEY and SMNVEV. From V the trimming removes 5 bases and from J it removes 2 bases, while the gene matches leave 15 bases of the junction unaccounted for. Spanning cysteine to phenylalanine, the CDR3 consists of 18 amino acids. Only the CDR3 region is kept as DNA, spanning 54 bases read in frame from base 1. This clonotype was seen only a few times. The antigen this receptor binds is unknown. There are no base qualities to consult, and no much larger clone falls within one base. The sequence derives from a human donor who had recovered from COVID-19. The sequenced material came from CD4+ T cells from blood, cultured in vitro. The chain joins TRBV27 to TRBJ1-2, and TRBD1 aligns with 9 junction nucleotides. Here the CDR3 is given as CASSQITGTGPFNYGYTF. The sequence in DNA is TGTGCCAGCAGTCAAATTACCGGGACAGGGCCCTTCAACTATGGCTACACCTTC.